Following are 13 T cell receptor beta chains from one sample sequenced in a study of shared clonotypes between healthy human individuals (dated by TCRdb to 2020 to 2022). CD8 naive samples were CD45RO-negative cells positively selected for CCR7, giving a CD45RA+CCR7+ population that excluded TemRA cells. Library generation was performed with the immunoSEQ multiplex PCR assay. TCRdb limited this immuneACCESS table to in-frame rearrangements with V and J called. A share of clones is missing; checked studies link under half to unresolved V genes, and the rest is unexplained. For this sample the table gives around 1.9 million clones, of which around 95% were detected only once. The ten top clones hold about 1.7% of the sample. The sample consisted of naive CD8+ T cells from PBMCs. The cell subset or site label, read with the paper, signifies: CD45RA+CCR7+. These receptors were collected from a man between 18 and 35 years old in good health. Some clones in this sample may be carry-over from other donors' samples.

The gene calls are TRBV4-1 and TRBJ2-1; D is perhaps TRBD2 (6 bases). Trimming removed 2 bases from V and 7 bases from J, with 18 bases in between. Germline CDR1 and CDR2: MGHRA and YSYEKL. The length of the CDR3 is 16 residues. The CDR3 loop reads CASSQLPGTGNNEQFF. The CDR3 DNA is TGCGCCAGCAGCCAACTCCCCGGGACTGGGAATAATGAGCAGTTCTTC.

The V call is TRBV5-6, the J call TRBJ1-1; TRBD1 matches 10 bases. The length of the CDR3 is 17 residues. Germline assignment: CDR1 SGHDT and CDR2 YYEEEE. The junction had 8 bases not matched to a gene; V was cut back by 2 bases and J by 1 base. CDR3 sequence (DNA): TGTGCCAGCAGCTTTAGGACAGGGGGATTTGGGAACACTGAAGCTTTCTTT. Translating gives CASSFRTGGFGNTEAFF. Full variable domain (remainder filled in from reference TRBV5-6 and TRBJ1-1): DAGVTQSPTHLIKTRGQQVTLRCSPKSGHDTVSWYQQALGQGPQFIFQYYEEEERQRGNFPDRFSGHQFPNYSSELNVNALLLGDSALYLCASSFRTGGFGNTEAFFGQGTRLTVV.

The J gene is TRBJ2-3, the V gene TRBV9, with 7 bases that match TRBD1. The CDR3 runs to 19 residues. Looked up from germline, CDR1 is SGDLS and CDR2 is YYNGEE. The V gene end was trimmed by 3 bases and the J gene end by 3 bases; junction bases not matched to a gene: 19. The CDR3 protein is CASSEPLGKPQGPTDTQYF. The DNA for the CDR3 is TGTGCCAGCAGCGAACCGCTGGGGAAGCCACAGGGGCCAACAGATACGCAGTATTTT.

The V gene is TRBV7-9, the J gene TRBJ2-2; a possible D gene is TRBD1 (5 bases). The CDR3 consists of 18 residues. The ends were cut back, 1 base at V and 1 base at J, with 16 bases in the middle. Looked up from germline, CDR1 is SEHNR and CDR2 is FQNEAQ (reference sequence). In DNA form, the CDR3 reads TGTGCCAGCAGCTTAGTTTATGTCGGCCAGGGGAACACCGGGGAGCTGTTTTTT. It codes for CASSLVYVGQGNTGELFF.

The V gene is TRBV5-1, the J gene TRBJ2-1, with TRBD2 matching 10 bases. This CDR3 spans 17 amino acids. Germline CDR1 reads SGHRS; CDR2 reads YFSETQ. Trimming removed 0 bases from V and 5 bases from J; junction bases left unmatched: 8. The CDR3 DNA follows: TGCGCCAGCAGCTTGGCCCTAGCGGGAGAGTTCCACAATGAGCAGTTCTTC. This gives the protein CASSLALAGEFHNEQFF. Full variable domain (missing parts from reference TRBV5-1 and TRBJ2-1): KAGVTQTPRYLIKTRGQQVTLSCSPISGHRSVSWYQQTPGQGLQFLFEYFSETQRNKGNFPGRFSGRQFSNSRSEMNVSTLELGDSALYLCASSLALAGEFHNEQFFGPGTRLTVL.

The chain has TRBV5-1 and TRBJ2-7; unclear D gene. The CDR3 runs 13 residues. Germline CDR1 and CDR2: SGHRS and YFSETQ. V dropped 3 bases and J dropped 1 base, with 8 bases sitting between them. The CDR3 DNA follows: TGCGCCAGCAGCTCAGACGTATCCTACGAGCAGTACTTC. Amino acids: CASSSDVSYEQYF.

The table lists this clone with a count of one. The chain recombines TRBV9 with TRBJ2-1; D ambiguous. Germline CDR1 and CDR2: SGDLS and YYNGEE. The CDR3 contains 17 residues. V lost 0 bases and J 5 bases, leaving 18 bases between the germline ends. CDR3: CASSVAGKGEINNEQFF. CDR3 in DNA: TGTGCCAGCAGCGTAGCTGGTAAGGGCGAGATTAACAATGAGCAGTTCTTC.

The rearrangement links TRBV29-1 to TRBJ2-7, with D perhaps matching TRBD1 (5 bases). Germline loops: CDR1 SQVTM, CDR2 ANQGSEA. V dropped 6 bases and J dropped 6 bases, with 12 bases sitting between them. The length of the CDR3 is 11 residues. CDR3 coding DNA: TGCAGCGTGGACCAGGGTATCGAGCAGTACTTC. Its translation is CSVDQGIEQYF.

This rearrangement joins TRBV9 to TRBJ2-3; the match to TRBD2 covers 8 bases. Losses at the gene ends were 4 bases for V and 0 bases for J; bases not matched to a gene: 4. Germline V gives CDR1 SGDLS, CDR2 YYNGEE. There are 15 residues in the CDR3. CDR3 sequence (DNA): TGTGCCAGCAGCCCCGGGGGGGTTAGCACAGATACGCAGTATTTT. Its protein is CASSPGGVSTDTQYF.

V gene TRBV30 combines with J gene TRBJ2-7; TRBD2 aligns across 8 bases. CDR1 is GTSNPN and CDR2 is SVGIG in the germline V gene (reference sequence). V dropped 5 bases and J dropped 7; count of bases not matched to a gene: 4. The CDR3 sequence is 11 residues long. The CDR3 is CAWGVAGEQYF. The DNA of the CDR3 is TGTGCCTGGGGGGTAGCGGGAGAGCAGTACTTC. Using reference TRBV30 and TRBJ2-7 for the parts outside the CDR3, the full variable domain is SQTIHQWPATLVQPVGSPLSLECTVEGTSNPNLYWYRQAAGRGLQLLFYSVGIGQISSEVPQNLSASRPQDRQFILSSKKLLLSDSGFYLCAWGVAGEQYFGPGTRLTVT.

The chain uses TRBV5-6 and TRBJ1-2, with D hard to call. V lost 5 bases to trimming and J lost 4 bases, with 15 bases between them. CDR3 length: 14 residues. Per germline, CDR1 SGHDT and CDR2 YYEEEE. The CDR3, as DNA: TGTGCCAGCAGACAAATATCGACCCCCTATGGCTACACCTTC. This sequence encodes CASRQISTPYGYTF.

The V call is TRBV28, the J call TRBJ2-7, with D possibly matching TRBD1 (6 bases). V dropped 7 bases and J dropped 0 bases, with 13 bases sitting between them. Germline CDR1 MDHEN, CDR2 SYDVKM. The CDR3 totals 14 residues. CDR3: CASTHQGNSYEQYF. The CDR3 region has the DNA TGTGCCAGCACTCACCAGGGGAACTCCTACGAGCAGTACTTC.

The J gene is TRBJ2-7, the V gene TRBV28; tentatively, D is TRBD1 (6 bases). The ends were cut back, 5 bases at V and 0 bases at J, with 11 bases in the middle. Germline lookup yields CDR1 MDHEN and CDR2 SYDVKM. The CDR3 length is 14 residues. The DNA for the CDR3 is TGTGCCAGCAGTCGGTCAGGGGACTCCTACGAGCAGTACTTC. Amino acids: CASSRSGDSYEQYF.